The present TCR beta chain was sequenced within a study of siplizumab effects on memory and regulatory T cells. A remark on this clone: The antigen is undetermined.

Trimming removed 8 bases at V and 5 bases at J, with 9 bases between. The CDR3 has 11 amino acids. Germline CDR1 MNHNS, CDR2 SASEGT. The table came from immunoSEQ multiplex PCR; TCRdb's copy has only in-frame clones and leaves some out. Among more than 85,000 clones listed, 92% were seen once. Study-level points and caveats: Apparently more diverse than memory cells, naive T cells also seemed major alloresponse contributors. In siplizumab cultures, the suppressive function of proliferating Tregs remained unconfirmed. Of the alloreactive clones, only a minor fraction mapped to unstimulated subsets.

This clonotype originated in a human donor in good health. This chain uses TRBV6-1 with TRBJ1-1; no definite D call. Sequencing used Tregs sorted from blood. This CDR3 reads CASSLRTEAFF. The CDR3 DNA sequence: TGTGCCAGCTCTTTGAGGACTGAAGCTTTCTTT.